The 21 T cell receptor beta chains given below trace back to one sample, sequenced in a study of cytomegalovirus exposure and HLA in healthy donors. This PCR relied on a set of 60 Vbeta primers and 13 Jbeta primers. Sequencing used immunoSEQ multiplex PCR; TCRdb keeps in-frame clones, though not all of them. The sample has 95,000 to 150,000 clones, under 12% seen once. Sequencing was carried out using PBMCs. The receptors were gathered from a woman aged 18-29 years in good health and CMV-seropositive.

The CDR3 nucleotides read TGTGCCAGCAGCTTTGGGACAGGGGGCTCTACGCAGTATTTT. Translating gives CASSFGTGGSTQYF. The V call is TRBV13, the J call TRBJ2-3; 12 bases map to TRBD1. V shed 3 bases, J shed 8 bases, and the junction held 3 bases outside the gene matches. This CDR3 comprises 14 residues. Germline-derived CDR1 and CDR2 are PRHDT and FYEKMQ (reference sequence).

The gene calls are TRBV29-1 and TRBJ2-4; 10 bases match TRBD2. V trimming: 1 base; J trimming: 8 bases; junction bases outside the gene matches: 8. The germline V gene has CDR1 SQVTM and CDR2 ANQGSEA. The CDR3 is made up of 15 amino acids. Written as DNA, the CDR3 is TGCAGCGTTGAAGGGAGCGGGAGGGCCAAGGACATTCAGTACTTC. It is translated as CSVEGSGRAKDIQYF.

This clone was detected only a few times. The V and J genes are TRBV6-6 and TRBJ1-6; TRBD1 might be the D (5 bases). V lost 3 bases to trimming and J lost 6 bases, with 9 bases between them. The CDR3 totals 14 residues. Germline V CDR1 and CDR2: MNHNY, SVGAGI (reference sequence). CDR3 DNA: TGTGCCAGCAGTTATGAACAGGTTAATTCACCCCTCCACTTT. This encodes CASSYEQVNSPLHF.

This clone occurred many times. The genes are TRBV5-1 and TRBJ1-3; TRBD1 might be the D (5 bases). V was clipped by 1 base and J by 3 bases, with 14 bases between them. The CDR3 totals 16 residues. Germline V gene sequence: CDR1 SGHRS, CDR2 YFSETQ. The DNA for the CDR3 is TGCGCCAGCAGCTTGTCCGGACAATCTGGTGGAAACACCATATATTTT. It is translated as CASSLSGQSGGNTIYF. Combining the CDR3 with reference TRBV5-1 and TRBJ1-3 gives the whole variable domain KAGVTQTPRYLIKTRGQQVTLSCSPISGHRSVSWYQQTPGQGLQFLFEYFSETQRNKGNFPGRFSGRQFSNSRSEMNVSTLELGDSALYLCASSLSGQSGGNTIYFGEGSWLTVV.

The chain has TRBV11-3 and TRBJ1-2; D is unresolved. CDR3 length: 12 amino acids. Germline V gene data show CDR1 as SGHNT and CDR2 as YENEEA. V lost 0 bases to trimming and J lost 3 bases, with 2 bases between them. The CDR3 DNA is TGTGCCAGCAGCTTAGACGACTATGGCTACACCTTC. Protein product: CASSLDDYGYTF.

Only a few counts were recorded for this clone. The genes are TRBV7-3 and TRBJ2-7; 9 nucleotides match TRBD1. Germline V gene data show CDR1 as SGHTA and CDR2 as FQGTGA. The CDR3 spans 15 residues. V was clipped by 2 bases and J by 2 bases; unmatched bases: 4. CDR3 amino acids: CASSLLGTGTYEQYF. The CDR3 nucleotides are TGTGCCAGCAGCTTACTTGGGACAGGGACCTACGAGCAGTACTTC.

There are a few counts of this clone. The V call is TRBV10-3, the J call TRBJ2-2, with 7 bases aligning to TRBD1. Germline V gene sequence: CDR1 ENHRY, CDR2 SYGVKD. The V and J ends lost 0 bases and 7 bases, in that order; junction bases with no gene match: 8. The CDR3 totals 16 residues. CDR3 sequence: CAISESTTGAIGELFF. The DNA for the CDR3 is TGTGCCATCAGTGAGTCAACAACAGGGGCGATCGGGGAGCTGTTTTTT.

V is TRBV6-4 and J is TRBJ2-1, with 7 positions matching TRBD1. This CDR3 region has 15 residues. Germline CDR1 MRHNA, CDR2 SNTAGT. The V and J ends lost 2 bases and 4 bases, in that order; junction bases with no gene match: 5. This chain's CDR3 is CASSDTWDRYNEQFF. The CDR3 region has the DNA TGTGCCAGCAGTGACACTTGGGACAGATACAATGAGCAGTTCTTC.

Only a few counts were recorded for this clone. The rearrangement links TRBV7-6 to TRBJ1-1, with TRBD1 matching 8 bases. CDR1 is SGHVS, CDR2 FNYEAQ, per germline. V shed 6 bases, J shed 8 bases, and the junction held 20 bases outside the gene matches. The CDR3 is 17 residues long. The chain's CDR3 is CASRPQGAMDMHAEAFF. CDR3 nucleotide sequence: TGTGCCAGCAGACCTCAGGGGGCGATGGACATGCACGCCGAAGCTTTCTTT.

V usage is TRBV7-6 and J usage is TRBJ1-5; D unresolved. V shed 0 bases and J shed 4 bases, with 10 bases lying between them. Germline V gene lookup returns CDR1 SGHVS and CDR2 FNYEAQ. The CDR3 is 15 amino acids. CDR3 nucleotides: TGTGCCAGCAGCTTAGCGGCAGAACGAAATCAGCCCCAGCATTTT. Its protein product is CASSLAAERNQPQHF.

This clone was recorded a few times. The chain joins TRBV30 to TRBJ2-7; possibly TRBD1 for D (5 bases). The germline gives CDR1 GTSNPN, CDR2 SVGIG (reference sequence). V lost 7 bases, J lost 0 bases, and 16 bases lay in between. The CDR3 has 14 amino acids. In DNA, the CDR3 is TGTGCCTACTTACGACCAGACAGCTCCTACGAGCAGTACTTC. Translated: CAYLRPDSSYEQYF.

V gene TRBV6-6 combines with J gene TRBJ2-7, with TRBD2 matching 10 bases. This CDR3 is 14 amino acids long. The junction had 7 bases not matched to a gene; V was cut back by 6 bases and J by 5 bases. Per germline, CDR1 MNHNY and CDR2 SVGAGI (reference sequence). The CDR3 loop reads CASSPSGSLDEQYF. DNA of the CDR3: TGTGCCAGCAGCCCTAGCGGGAGCCTGGACGAGCAGTACTTC.

This clone was counted between two and nine times. J is TRBJ1-5 and V is TRBV6-1, with D tentatively TRBD1 (6 bases). CDR1 and CDR2 from the germline V gene are MNHNS and SASEGT. V lost 10 bases and J 4 bases, leaving 20 bases between the germline ends. The CDR3 length is 15 residues. The CDR3 spells CATLGGPGVNQPQHF. The DNA of the CDR3 is TGTGCCACCCTCGGGGGGCCAGGGGTAAATCAGCCCCAGCATTTT.

This clone came up a few times. The rearrangement links TRBV28 to TRBJ2-7, with 8 bases fitting TRBD1. The CDR3 contains 12 residues. The trim removed 9 bases at V and 4 bases at J, leaving 5 bases unmatched. Germline lookup yields CDR1 MDHEN and CDR2 SYDVKM. The CDR3 loop reads CASQGARYEQYF. As DNA, the CDR3 is TGTGCCAGTCAGGGGGCGAGATACGAGCAGTACTTC.

This clone has only a few counts. The CDR3 region has the DNA TGTGCCAGTAGTATAGTAAGGGGGCCTTTCTACGAGCAGTACTTC. This sequence encodes CASSIVRGPFYEQYF. V is TRBV19 and J is TRBJ2-7; TRBD1 matches 7 bases. With 1 base clipped from V and 3 bases from J, the junction kept 6 bases outside the gene matches. The V gene's germline CDR1 is LNHDA and CDR2 SQIVND (reference sequence). This CDR3 spans 15 amino acids. The complete variable domain, with remaining parts taken from reference TRBV19 and TRBJ2-7, reads DGGITQSPKYLFRKEGQNVTLSCEQNLNHDAMYWYRQDPGQGLRLIYYSQIVNDFQKGDIAEGYSVSREKKESFPLTVTSAQKNPTAFYLCASSIVRGPFYEQYFGPGTRLTVT.

This clone was observed a handful of times. CDR3 DNA sequence: TGTGCCAGTACCCCACAGAATCAAAACTATGGCTACACCTTC. It codes for CASTPQNQNYGYTF. The chain employs TRBV19 and TRBJ1-2; D is ambiguous. This CDR3 is built from 14 residues. V was pared by 7 bases and J by 2 bases, with 14 bases between. CDR1 and CDR2 from the germline V gene are LNHDA and SQIVND (reference sequence).

This clone was observed a few times. The chain carries TRBV5-6 and TRBJ1-1; no clear D. Deletions cut 2 bases from V and 6 bases from J, with 11 bases between. The germline gives CDR1 SGHDT, CDR2 YYEEEE. The CDR3 totals 13 residues. Written as DNA, the CDR3 is TGTGCCAGCAGCTTCATGGGCAGCCCTGAAGCTTTCTTT. The encoded protein is CASSFMGSPEAFF.

The chain carries TRBV28 and TRBJ2-1; D remains ambiguous. This CDR3 is 11 amino acids long. V dropped 5 bases and J dropped 10 bases, with 9 bases sitting between them. Germline V gene sequence: CDR1 MDHEN, CDR2 SYDVKM. The CDR3 nucleotides read TGTGCCAGCAGTCTCCCAGGCGAGCAGTTCTTC. Protein product: CASSLPGEQFF.

The V call is TRBV6-1, the J call TRBJ1-5; no clear D gene. V gave up 6 bases and J gave up 0 bases, with 6 bases separating them. In germline, CDR1 is MNHNS, CDR2 SASEGT. The CDR3 covers 13 residues. For the CDR3, the DNA is TGTGCCAGCAGCCAGAATAGCAATCAGCCCCAGCATTTT. It is translated as CASSQNSNQPQHF.

The chain links TRBV2 to TRBJ1-1, with 8 bases lining up with TRBD1. V shed 5 bases and J 5 bases; nucleotides not matched to a gene: 4. Germline loops: CDR1 SNHLY, CDR2 FYNNEI. CDR3 size: 13 residues. The CDR3 sequence: CASSPDRVTEAFF. The CDR3 nucleotides read TGTGCCAGCAGTCCGGACAGGGTAACTGAAGCTTTCTTT.

The table lists this clone with a few counts. The V and J genes are TRBV4-2 and TRBJ2-2, with TRBD2 matching 12 bases. CDR1 LGHNA and CDR2 YNFKEQ come from the germline V gene. The length of the CDR3 is 18 residues. V lost 0 bases to trimming and J lost 1 base; unmatched junction nucleotides: 3. CDR3 DNA: TGTGCCAGCAGCCAAGAATGGGGACTAGCGGGGAACACCGGGGAGCTGTTTTTT. Its protein product is CASSQEWGLAGNTGELFF.